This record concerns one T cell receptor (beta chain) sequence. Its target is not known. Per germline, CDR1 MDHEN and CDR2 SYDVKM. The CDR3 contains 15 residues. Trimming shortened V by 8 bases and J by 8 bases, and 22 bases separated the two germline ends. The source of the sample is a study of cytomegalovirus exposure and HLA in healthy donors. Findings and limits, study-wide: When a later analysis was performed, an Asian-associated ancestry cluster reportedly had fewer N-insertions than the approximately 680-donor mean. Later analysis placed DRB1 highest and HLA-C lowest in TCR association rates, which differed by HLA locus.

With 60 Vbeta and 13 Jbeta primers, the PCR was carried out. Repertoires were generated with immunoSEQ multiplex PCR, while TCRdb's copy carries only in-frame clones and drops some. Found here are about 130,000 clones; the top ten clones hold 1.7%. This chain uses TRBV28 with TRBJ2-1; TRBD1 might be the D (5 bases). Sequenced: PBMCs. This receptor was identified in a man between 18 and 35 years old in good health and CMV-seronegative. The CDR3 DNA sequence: TGTGCCAGCCTGCGGACAAACCCTCTCCGGGATGAGCAGTTCTTC. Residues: CASLRTNPLRDEQFF.